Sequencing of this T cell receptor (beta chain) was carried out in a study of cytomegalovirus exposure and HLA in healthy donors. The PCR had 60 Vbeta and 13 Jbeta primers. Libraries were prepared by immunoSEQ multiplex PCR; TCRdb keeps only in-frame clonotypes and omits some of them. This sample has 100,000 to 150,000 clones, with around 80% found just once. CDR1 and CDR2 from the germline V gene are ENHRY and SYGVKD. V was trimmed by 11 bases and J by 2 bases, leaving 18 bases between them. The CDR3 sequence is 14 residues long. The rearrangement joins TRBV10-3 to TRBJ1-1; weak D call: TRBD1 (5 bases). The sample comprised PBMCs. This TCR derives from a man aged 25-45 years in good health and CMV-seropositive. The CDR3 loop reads CASWTLDTNTEAFF. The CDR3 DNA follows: TGTGCCTCCTGGACACTCGATACCAACACTGAAGCTTTCTTT.